The source of this TCR beta chain is a study of T cell responses to AZD1222 COVID-19 vaccine. Pooling of second doses given at about 4 or about 12 weeks was done. Clones were sequenced by immunoSEQ multiplex PCR, and TCRdb holds only the in-frame ones, with some missing. The sample has about 94,000 clones, around 85% seen once. This clone was detected a few times. Antigen unknown. This CDR3 has 11 residues. Looked up from germline, CDR1 is LGHNT and CDR2 is FRNRAP. V lost 3 bases and J 15 bases, leaving 12 bases between the germline ends. Findings and limits, study-wide: White British donors predominated, females outnumbered males, and clonal diversity was possibly underestimated. Targeting of unmutated variant regions was reportedly seen in nearly half of spike-specific TCRs. At baseline, seropositivity was found in only a handful of AZD1222 recipients.

The chain carries TRBV12-5 and TRBJ2-1; D not resolved. The sample in question was peripheral blood, obtained 28 days after the second AZD1222 dose. This sequence originates from an adult who received the AZD1222 COVID-19 vaccine. In DNA form, the CDR3 reads TGTGCTAGTGGTTTACAGTTCGATGCGTTCTTC. It translates to CASGLQFDAFF.